Following are 28 T cell receptor beta chains from one sample sequenced in a study of blood T cell repertoires in COVID-19. Here immunoSEQ multiplex PCR was the method, and the copy in TCRdb shows in-frame clones only, minus some. The sample records more than 200,000 clones, about 83% being singletons. Sequenced sample: peripheral blood. These receptors were collected from a woman aged 40 to 49 with active or convalescent COVID-19.

The chain recombines TRBV7-2 with TRBJ1-5; 9 positions match TRBD1. This CDR3 is 16 amino acids long. Trimming took 5 bases from V and 5 from J; bases not matched to a gene: 10. Per germline, CDR1 SGHTA and CDR2 FQGNSA. The CDR3: CASSATGGAVYQPQHF. For the CDR3, the DNA is TGTGCCAGCAGCGCCACAGGGGGCGCGGTCTATCAGCCCCAGCATTTT.

This clone was detected only once. The V call is TRBV7-3, the J call TRBJ1-2; D is undetermined. This CDR3 is 15 amino acids long. V shed 0 bases and J shed 0 bases, with 8 bases lying between them. The germline CDR1 and CDR2 sequences are SGHTA and FQGTGA. CDR3 in DNA: TGTGCCAGCAGCTTAACGCCTGGAGCTAACTATGGCTACACCTTC. It codes for CASSLTPGANYGYTF.

The chain uses TRBV28 and TRBJ2-2, with TRBD2 as a possible D gene (7 bases). Germline lookup yields CDR1 MDHEN and CDR2 SYDVKM. V was clipped by 6 bases and J by 0 bases, with 17 bases between them. This CDR3 region has 17 residues. CDR3 in amino acids: CASSPWGGQTNTGELFF. Written as DNA, the CDR3 is TGTGCCAGCAGCCCCTGGGGGGGGCAGACGAACACCGGGGAGCTGTTTTTT. Variable domain in full (rest from reference TRBV28 and TRBJ2-2): DVKVTQSSRYLVKRTGEKVFLECVQDMDHENMFWYRQDPGLGLRLIYFSYDVKMKEKGDIPEGYSVSREKKERFSLILESASTNQTSMYLCASSPWGGQTNTGELFFGEGSRLTVL.

This clone has just a few counts. One end of the junction does not line up with germline, which may come from a read error. The chain uses TRBV7-7 and TRBJ2-5; possibly TRBD2 for D (7 bases). The CDR3 is 16 amino acids. The germline V gene encodes CDR1 SSHAT and CDR2 FNYEAQ (reference sequence). CDR3 bases: TGTGCTAGCAGCCCCGGGGAGGGCAGGGGTCAAGAGACCCAGTACTTC. It translates to CASSPGEGRGQETQYF. Together with reference TRBV7-7 and TRBJ2-5, the CDR3 gives the full variable domain: GAGVSQSPRYKVTKRGQDVTLRCDPISSHATLYWYQQALGQGPEFLTYFNYEAQPDKSGLPSDRFSAERPEGSISTLTIQRTEQRDSAMYRCASSPGEGRGQETQYFGPGTRLLVL.

This chain joins TRBV3-1 (or the pseudogene TRBV3-2) and TRBJ2-7; D possibly corresponds to TRBD2 (5 bases). The CDR3 has 15 amino acids. Germline CDR1 and CDR2: LGHDT and YNNKEL (reference sequence). The ends were cut back, 0 bases at V and 6 bases at J, with 15 bases in the middle. The CDR3 bases are TGTGCCAGCAGCCAAGATATCCCACTAGGTGGCGAGCAGTACTTC. Encoded protein: CASSQDIPLGGEQYF.

This clone was found once. The chain joins TRBV29-1 to TRBJ2-6; TRBD1 is a possible D gene (6 bases). CDR1 is SQVTM and CDR2 is ANQGSEA in the germline V gene. The CDR3 is 17 residues long. V was cut by 4 bases and J by 2 bases, with 18 bases left in between. The chain's CDR3 is CSVAGTWTFAGANVLTF. The CDR3 DNA reads as TGCAGCGTTGCCGGGACATGGACCTTCGCTGGGGCCAACGTCCTGACTTTC.

The chain recombines TRBV7-2 with TRBJ1-6; no clear D. CDR1 and CDR2 from the germline V gene are SGHTA and FQGNSA. Trimming removed 1 base from V and 10 bases from J, with 20 bases in between. The CDR3 length is 17 residues. CDR3 in DNA: TGTGCCAGCAGCTTAGGGGGAGCAGGTTTGATAAAATCACCCCTCCACTTT. Its protein product is CASSLGGAGLIKSPLHF.

The chain joins TRBV12-5 to TRBJ1-1; D perhaps matches TRBD1 (6 bases). CDR1 is LGHNT, CDR2 FRNRAP, per germline. The CDR3 spans 16 residues. V lost 1 base and J 1 base, leaving 13 bases between the germline ends. The CDR3 protein is CASGLGGGGTNTEAFF. DNA for the CDR3: TGTGCTAGTGGTTTGGGGGGAGGGGGTACGAACACTGAAGCTTTCTTT.

The chain joins TRBV25-1 to TRBJ2-2, with D perhaps TRBD1 (6 bases). There are 12 residues in the CDR3. V lost 5 bases and J lost 10, with 11 bases in between. The germline CDR1 and CDR2 sequences are MGHDK and SYGVNS. The CDR3 spells CASSQGWLELFF. CDR3 DNA sequence: TGTGCCAGCAGTCAGGGGTGGTTGGAGCTGTTTTTT.

This rearrangement joins TRBV25-1 to TRBJ2-3, with 15 bases fitting TRBD2. CDR3 size: 16 residues. V lost 6 bases to trimming and J lost 4 bases; unmatched junction nucleotides: 5. Per the germline V gene, CDR1 is MGHDK and CDR2 is SYGVNS. CDR3 sequence reads: CASRGTSGRYADTQYF. The CDR3 bases are TGTGCCAGCAGAGGGACTAGCGGGAGGTACGCAGATACGCAGTATTTT. Together with reference TRBV25-1 and TRBJ2-3, the CDR3 gives the full variable domain: EADIYQTPRYLVIGTGKKITLECSQTMGHDKMYWYQQDPGMELHLIHYSYGVNSTEKGDLSSESTVSRIRTEHFPLTLESARPSHTSQYLCASRGTSGRYADTQYFGPGTRLTVL.

The chain carries TRBV6-5 and TRBJ1-1; a possible D gene is TRBD1 (5 bases). This CDR3 has 14 amino acids. Trimming shortened V by 7 bases and J by 3 bases, and 15 bases separated the two germline ends. The germline V gene has CDR1 MNHEY and CDR2 SVGAGI. CDR3: CASTLTGGDTEAFF. The CDR3 coding sequence is TGTGCCAGCACCCTCACGGGGGGGGACACTGAAGCTTTCTTT.

The genes are TRBV11-3 and TRBJ1-2; a possible D gene is TRBD1 (6 bases). The CDR3 totals 14 residues. Trimming stripped 5 bases from V and 1 base from J, with 11 bases between. Germline CDR1 is SGHNT and CDR2 is YENEEA. The CDR3 loop is CASSISRGNYGYTF. CDR3 coding DNA: TGTGCCAGCAGCATATCCAGGGGTAACTATGGCTACACCTTC.

The chain joins TRBV5-8 to TRBJ2-7; D is possibly TRBD1 (5 bases). Per germline, CDR1 SGHTS and CDR2 YDEGEE. V lost 4 bases and J lost 2, with 10 bases in between. The CDR3 is made up of 13 amino acids. CDR3: CASSLRGTYEQYF. For the CDR3, the DNA is TGTGCCAGCAGCCTAAGGGGAACCTACGAGCAGTACTTC. The variable domain in full, completed from reference TRBV5-8 and TRBJ2-7, reads EAGVTQSPTHLIKTRGQQATLRCSPISGHTSVYWYQQALGLGLQFLLWYDEGEERNRGNFPPRFSGRQFPNYSSELNVNALELEDSALYLCASSLRGTYEQYFGPGTRLTVT.

This clone was counted a single time. The chain recombines TRBV7-2 with TRBJ1-1; D perhaps matches TRBD1 (5 bases). CDR1 SGHTA and CDR2 FQGNSA come from the germline V gene. The CDR3 has 14 amino acids. Between the trimmed V and J ends, which lost 5 bases and 5 bases, there was a span of 15 bases. The CDR3 DNA is TGTGCCAGCAGCCCCACCCCGGGGGGTACTGAAGCTTTCTTT. This gives the protein CASSPTPGGTEAFF.

The J gene is TRBJ2-7, the V gene TRBV28; TRBD2 agrees at 8 bases. Germline CDR1 is MDHEN and CDR2 is SYDVKM. This CDR3 is 15 amino acids long. With 6 bases clipped from V and 4 bases from J, the junction kept 11 bases outside the gene matches. CDR3 region: CASSLSGTPSYEQYF. The CDR3 nucleotides are TGTGCCAGCAGCCTTAGCGGGACCCCCTCGTACGAGCAGTACTTC.

This chain links TRBV6-5 with TRBJ1-1, with a tentative D call TRBD1 (5 bases). Germline CDR1 is MNHEY and CDR2 is SVGAGI. Trimming removed 7 bases at V and 6 bases at J, with 15 bases between. This CDR3 has 13 amino acids. CDR3 sequence: CASIQRGIPEAFF. The CDR3 bases are TGTGCCAGCATCCAACGGGGGATCCCTGAAGCTTTCTTT.

This clone was counted a few times. The chain recombines TRBV7-9 with TRBJ1-4, with D unclear. The CDR3 is 14 residues long. Germline CDR1 and CDR2: SEHNR and FQNEAQ (reference sequence). V was clipped by 1 base and J by 3 bases, with 6 bases between them. CDR3 nucleotides: TGTGCCAGCAGCTTAGGAGCTGCTAATGAAAAACTGTTTTTT. Translation gives CASSLGAANEKLFF. The whole variable domain, filled in from reference TRBV7-9 and TRBJ1-4, reads DTGVSQNPRHKITKRGQNVTFRCDPISEHNRLYWYRQTLGQGPEFLTYFQNEAQLEKSRLLSDRFSAERPKGSFSTLEIQRTEQGDSAMYLCASSLGAANEKLFFGSGTQLSVL.

This clone was counted a single time. The CDR3 spells CASSEQNYEQYF. CDR3 DNA: TGTGCCAGCAGTGAACAGAACTACGAGCAGTACTTC. The chain carries TRBV2 and TRBJ2-7; D remains unclear. V was cut by 2 bases and J by 3 bases, with 5 bases left in between. The CDR3 spans 12 residues. Germline CDR1 SNHLY, CDR2 FYNNEI.

The chain is built from TRBV2 and TRBJ2-2; a weak D match, TRBD1 (5 bases). Germline values: CDR1 SNHLY, CDR2 FYNNEI. Trimming cost V 5 bases and J 1 base, with 5 bases left between them. The CDR3 totals 13 residues. CDR3 nucleotides: TGTGCCAGCAGTCAGGGGAACACCGGGGAGCTGTTTTTT. Translated, it gives CASSQGNTGELFF. Combining the CDR3 with reference TRBV2 and TRBJ2-2 gives the whole variable domain EPEVTQTPSHQVTQMGQEVILRCVPISNHLYFYWYRQILGQKVEFLVSFYNNEISEKSEIFDDQFSVERPDGSNFTLKIRSTKLEDSAMYFCASSQGNTGELFFGEGSRLTVL.

As DNA, the CDR3 is TGTGCCAGCAGCCTCCAGCTAGCGGGTAGTTACAATGAGCAGTTCTTC. This translates into CASSLQLAGSYNEQFF. V gene TRBV4-2 combines with J gene TRBJ2-1; TRBD2 matches at 8 bases. The germline V gene has CDR1 LGHNA and CDR2 YNFKEQ. This CDR3 is built from 16 residues. V lost 4 bases to trimming and J lost 4 bases; unmatched junction nucleotides: 9.

The chain employs TRBV6-5 and TRBJ1-4, with a tentative D call TRBD1 (6 bases). Looked up from germline, CDR1 is MNHEY and CDR2 is SVGAGI. The CDR3 contains 16 residues. V was clipped by 2 bases and J by 6 bases, with 16 bases between them. DNA for the CDR3: TGTGCCAGCAGTTACGCGAGCGGGGGGGCCTATGAAAAACTGTTTTTT. Its protein is CASSYASGGAYEKLFF.

V and J are TRBV29-1 and TRBJ1-5, with D hard to call. Germline values: CDR1 SQVTM, CDR2 ANQGSEA. Trimming cost V 6 bases and J 4 bases, with 10 bases left between them. CDR3 length: 12 residues. For the CDR3, the DNA is TGCAGCGTCCGGAGTCCAAATCAGCCCCAGCATTTT. This codes for CSVRSPNQPQHF.

V usage is TRBV10-1 and J usage is TRBJ2-1; TRBD2 agrees at 7 bases. The CDR3 loop spans 16 amino acids. Germline V CDR1 and CDR2: WNHNN, SYGVQD (reference sequence). The V segment lost 3 bases and the J segment 1 base; nucleotides outside the gene matches: 6. DNA of the CDR3: TGCGCCAGCAGTGAATGGAGGGAGGGATCCTACAATGAGCAGTTCTTC. It codes for CASSEWREGSYNEQFF.

The genes are TRBV7-3 and TRBJ1-2; D unresolved. The germline V gene encodes CDR1 SGHTA and CDR2 FQGTGA. Trimming stripped 1 base from V and 4 bases from J, with 7 bases between. The CDR3 has 13 amino acids. The chain's CDR3 is CASSLSEGYGYTF. The CDR3 DNA follows: TGTGCCAGCAGCTTAAGTGAGGGCTATGGCTACACCTTC.

V gene TRBV28 combines with J gene TRBJ2-7; D is unresolved. Germline V gene lookup returns CDR1 MDHEN and CDR2 SYDVKM. The CDR3 has 11 residues. V lost 3 bases to trimming and J lost 6 bases, with 6 bases between them. The CDR3 loop reads CASSFVSEQYF. CDR3 coding DNA: TGTGCCAGCAGTTTCGTTTCCGAGCAGTACTTC.

V gene TRBV7-9 combines with J gene TRBJ1-2; D remains ambiguous. Germline lookup yields CDR1 SEHNR and CDR2 FQNEAQ (reference sequence). Trimming took 2 bases from V and 4 from J, leaving 17 bases between them. The CDR3 consists of 16 residues. DNA for the CDR3: TGTGCCAGCAGCTTAAATGTGGGTGAGGGTGCCTATGGCTACACCTTC. This translates into CASSLNVGEGAYGYTF.

The gene calls are TRBV11-2 and TRBJ1-5; 11 nucleotides line up with TRBD1. CDR1 is SGHAT and CDR2 is FQNNGV in the germline V gene. The CDR3 is 16 amino acids. J was trimmed by 4 bases and V by 3 bases; bases with no gene match: 5. The CDR3 loop reads CASSFTGTGGNQPQHF. In nucleotides, the CDR3 is TGTGCCAGCAGCTTCACCGGGACAGGGGGAAATCAGCCCCAGCATTTT.

V and J are TRBV5-1 and TRBJ2-3, with 10 bases lining up with TRBD2. Germline CDR1 and CDR2: SGHRS and YFSETQ. The CDR3 length is 16 residues. V was pared by 2 bases and J by 4 bases, with 7 bases of the junction left unmatched. The CDR3 loop reads CASSFTSGAGSDTQYF. CDR3 DNA: TGCGCCAGCAGCTTTACTAGCGGGGCGGGTTCAGATACGCAGTATTTT.